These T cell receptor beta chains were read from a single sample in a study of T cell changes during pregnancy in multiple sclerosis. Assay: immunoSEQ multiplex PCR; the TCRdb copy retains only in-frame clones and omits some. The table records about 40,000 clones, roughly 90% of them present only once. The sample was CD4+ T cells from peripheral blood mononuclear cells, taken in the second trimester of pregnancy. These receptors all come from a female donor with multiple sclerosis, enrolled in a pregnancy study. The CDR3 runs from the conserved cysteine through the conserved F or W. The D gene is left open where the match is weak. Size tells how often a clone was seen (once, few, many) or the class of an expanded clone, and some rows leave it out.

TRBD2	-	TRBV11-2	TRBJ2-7	TGTGCCAGCAGCTTGAGTACCAGCGGGAGAAAGTACGAGCAGTACTTC	CASSLSTSGRKYEQYF
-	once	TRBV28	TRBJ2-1	TGTGCCACCAGTTTAGATTTTGTGAGGAATGAGCAGTTCTTC	CATSLDFVRNEQFF
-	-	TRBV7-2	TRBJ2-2	TGTGCCAGCAACGTCGGGACACTGAACACCGGGGAGCTGTTTTTT	CASNVGTLNTGELFF
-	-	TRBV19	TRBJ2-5	TGTGCCAGTAGTATCCTTGGCCTAGCGAGTCAAGAGACCCAGTACTTC	CASSILGLASQETQYF
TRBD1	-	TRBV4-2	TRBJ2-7	TGTGCCAGCAGCCTCGATCTAACAGGGGGAGGCTACGAGCAGTACTTC	CASSLDLTGGGYEQYF
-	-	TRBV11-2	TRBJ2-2	TGTGCCAGCAGCTTAGCAGGGACCGGGGAGCTGTTTTTT	CASSLAGTGELFF
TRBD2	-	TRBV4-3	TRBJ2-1	TGCGCCAGCAGCCAAGCGTCCAGCGGGAGGGCATTTTACAATGAGCAGTTCTTC	CASSQASSGRAFYNEQFF
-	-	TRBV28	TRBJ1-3	TGTGCCAGCAGCCCCCCGGCGGGGGGGTTAGGAAACACCATATATTTT	CASSPPAGGLGNTIYF
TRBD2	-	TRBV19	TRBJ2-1	TGTGCCAGTAGTTCCCTTAATCCCATAGCGGGAGGCTCCTACAATGAGCAGTTCTTC	CASSSLNPIAGGSYNEQFF
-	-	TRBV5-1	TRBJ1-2	TGCGCCAGCAGCTTGGTTAGGGGGACAATCTATGGCTACACCTTC	CASSLVRGTIYGYTF
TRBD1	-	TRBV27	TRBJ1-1	TGTGCCAGCAGCCAGACAGGGGTGAACACTGAAGCTTTCTTT	CASSQTGVNTEAFF
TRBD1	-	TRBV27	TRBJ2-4	TGTGCCAGCAGACCCCCTTGGACAGGGGATTCCAAAAACATTCAGTACTTC	CASRPPWTGDSKNIQYF
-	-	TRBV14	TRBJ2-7	TGTGCCAGCAGCCAAGATGCCTATGCGTCAGGACTCGCCTCTCGCGAGCAGTACTTC	CASSQDAYASGLASREQYF
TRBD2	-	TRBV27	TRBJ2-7	TGTGCCAGCAGTTTACAAGGGACTAGCGGGAGCTCCTACGAGCAGTACTTC	CASSLQGTSGSSYEQYF
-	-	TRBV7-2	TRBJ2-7	TGTGCCAGCAGCTTAACGGGACAAGTCCCCTACGAGCAGTACTTC	CASSLTGQVPYEQYF
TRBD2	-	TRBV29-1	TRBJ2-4	TGCAGCATCCGACTAGCGGGAGTGAACATTCAGTACTTC	CSIRLAGVNIQYF
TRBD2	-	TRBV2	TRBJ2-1	TGTGCCAGCAGTAAAGGACTAGCGGGAGGCCTCAATGAGCAGTTCTTC	CASSKGLAGGLNEQFF
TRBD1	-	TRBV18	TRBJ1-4	TGTGCCAGCTCACCAGTTCGGGGCGGGACAGGAGGCGAAAAACTGTTTTTT	CASSPVRGGTGGEKLFF
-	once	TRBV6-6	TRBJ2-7	TGTGCCAGCAGCCCAGGGGTCTCCTACGAGCAGTACTTC	CASSPGVSYEQYF
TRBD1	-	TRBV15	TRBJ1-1	TGTGCCACCAGCGAAACCTTTAGGGGGCCAAACACTGAAGCTTTCTTT	CATSETFRGPNTEAFF
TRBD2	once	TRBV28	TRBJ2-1	TGTGCCAGCAGTCCCCGGACTAGCTCGTGGGACAATGAGCAGTTCTTC	CASSPRTSSWDNEQFF
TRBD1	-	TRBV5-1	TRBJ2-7	TGCGCCAGCAGGACCGGGACAGGGGCCTACGAGCAGTACTTC	CASRTGTGAYEQYF
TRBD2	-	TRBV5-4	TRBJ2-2	TGTGCCAGCAGCTTGGGACTAGCGGGAGTGTTCGGGGAGCTGTTTTTT	CASSLGLAGVFGELFF
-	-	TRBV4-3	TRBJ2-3	TGCGCCAGCAGCCAGGGAGAGAGGGTAGATACGCAGTATTTT	CASSQGERVDTQYF
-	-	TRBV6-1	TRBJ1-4	TGTGCCAGCAGTGAATCTCAGGGCACTGGTGAAAAACTGTTTTTT	CASSESQGTGEKLFF
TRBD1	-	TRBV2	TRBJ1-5	TGTGCCAGCAGTGAATTTAGGGGGCAACAGCCCCAGCATTTT	CASSEFRGQQPQHF
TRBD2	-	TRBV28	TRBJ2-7	TGTGCCAGCACTCTACTAGGGACTAGCGGAGCCTACGAGCAGTACTTC	CASTLLGTSGAYEQYF
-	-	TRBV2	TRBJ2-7	TGTGCCAGCAACAGGGACGCTTACGAGCAGTACTTC	CASNRDAYEQYF
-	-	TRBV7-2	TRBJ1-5	TGTGCCAGCAGCTTAGCGCTCGGCAGGGTAGGCAATCAGCCCCAGCATTTT	CASSLALGRVGNQPQHF
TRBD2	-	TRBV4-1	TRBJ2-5	TGCGCCAGCAGCCAAGACCGGCTAGCGGGTCAAGAGACCCAGTACTTC	CASSQDRLAGQETQYF
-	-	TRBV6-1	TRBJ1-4	TGTGCCAGCAGTATACGGAGAAATGAAAAACTGTTTTTT	CASSIRRNEKLFF
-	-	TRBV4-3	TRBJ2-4	TGCGCCAGCAGCCCCCGCCCCATGGGCTACGGTCAGTACTTC	CASSPRPMGYGQYF
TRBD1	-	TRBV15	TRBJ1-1	TGTGCCACCAGCAGCGTATTGGCCCGACAGGGACTGAACACTGAAGCTTTCTTT	CATSSVLARQGLNTEAFF
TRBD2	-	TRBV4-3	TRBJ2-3	TGCGCCAGCAGCCAAGATAGCGGGGCCTTAGATACGCAGTATTTT	CASSQDSGALDTQYF
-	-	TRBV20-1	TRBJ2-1	TGCAGTGCTGGCTTGACTAGTCGGCAGTTCTTC	CSAGLTSRQFF
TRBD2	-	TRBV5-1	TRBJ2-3	TGCGCCAGCAGCTTGGTCCTAGCGGGAGAAGATACGCAGTATTTT	CASSLVLAGEDTQYF
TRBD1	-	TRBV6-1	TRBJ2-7	TGTGCCAGCAGGAAAGGGGACAGGGGCTACGAGCAGTACTTC	CASRKGDRGYEQYF
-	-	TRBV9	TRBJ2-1	TGTGCCAGCAGCGGTTCTAGCGCCGGCAATGAGCAGTTCTTC	CASSGSSAGNEQFF
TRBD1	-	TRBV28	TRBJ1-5	TGTGCCAGCAGTTCGATTGTCGACAGGGCATATAGCAATCAGCCCCAGCATTTT	CASSSIVDRAYSNQPQHF
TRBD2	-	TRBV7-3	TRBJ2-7	TGTGCCAGCAGCTTACTAGCGGGAGTGGGCTACGAGCAGTACTTC	CASSLLAGVGYEQYF